This T cell receptor beta chain was sequenced during a study of T-cell memory formation after mild COVID-19. Study context: In these data, TCR clusters were largely donor specific.

TCRdb itself ran the 5' RACE reads through MiXCR, one entry per CDR3 protein. The table has around 470,000 distinct CDR3 sequences, 15% to 25% seen once. Worth noting for this clonotype: Its target is not known.

The study, taken as a whole, reports: Clones that shrank (day 15 to 85) were balanced CD4/CD8, whereas later expanders leaned CD4+. Second-wave clones with a day 37 peak had unconfirmed SARS-CoV-2 specificity. Those CD4+ clones that contracted were mainly in CM and EM (CD8+ ones in EMRA).

The germline gives CDR1 LGHDT, CDR2 YNNKEL (reference sequence). Trimming took off 3 bases at V and 1 base at J, with 12 bases between the two ends. CDR3 length: 15 residues. The material sequenced was PBMCs or a T cell subset sorted from them (not recorded which). The chain employs TRBV3-1 and TRBJ2-5, with a tentative D call TRBD2 (7 bases). This receptor was taken from an adult woman who had mild COVID-19 (a few samples of this study predate the infection). Cell type and time point are not known. The CDR3 DNA follows: TGTGCCAGCAGCCACTACGGGGGGCCCCAAGAGACCCAGTACTTC. Its translation is CASSHYGGPQETQYF.